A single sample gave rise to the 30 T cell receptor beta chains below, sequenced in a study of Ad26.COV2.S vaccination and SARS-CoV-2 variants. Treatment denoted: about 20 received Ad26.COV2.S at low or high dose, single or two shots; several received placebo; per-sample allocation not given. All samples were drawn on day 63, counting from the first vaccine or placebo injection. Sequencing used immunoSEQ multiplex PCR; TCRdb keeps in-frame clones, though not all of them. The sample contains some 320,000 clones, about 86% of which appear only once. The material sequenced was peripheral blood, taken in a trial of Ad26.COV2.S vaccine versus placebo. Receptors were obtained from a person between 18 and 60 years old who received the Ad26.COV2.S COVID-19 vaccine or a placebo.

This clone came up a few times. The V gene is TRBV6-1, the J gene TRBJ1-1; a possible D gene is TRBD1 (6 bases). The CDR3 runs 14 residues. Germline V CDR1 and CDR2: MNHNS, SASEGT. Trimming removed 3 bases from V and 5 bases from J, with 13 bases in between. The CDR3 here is CASSDTGSWTEAFF. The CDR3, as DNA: TGTGCCAGCAGTGATACAGGGAGTTGGACTGAAGCTTTCTTT.

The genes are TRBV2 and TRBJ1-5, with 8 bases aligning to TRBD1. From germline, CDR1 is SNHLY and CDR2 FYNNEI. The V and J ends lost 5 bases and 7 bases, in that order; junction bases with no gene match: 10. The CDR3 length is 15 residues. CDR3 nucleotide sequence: TGTGCCAGCAGTCCCCGAGGACAGGGCGAACAGCCCCAGCATTTT. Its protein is CASSPRGQGEQPQHF.

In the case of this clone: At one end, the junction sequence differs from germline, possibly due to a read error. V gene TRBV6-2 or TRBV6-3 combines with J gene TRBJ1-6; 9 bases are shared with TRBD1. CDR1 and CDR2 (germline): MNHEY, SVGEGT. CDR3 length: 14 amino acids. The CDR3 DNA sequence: TGTGCCAGCAGCTATAGTCCCGGGACAGGGTCGTTCGGCTTT. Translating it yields CASSYSPGTGSFGF.

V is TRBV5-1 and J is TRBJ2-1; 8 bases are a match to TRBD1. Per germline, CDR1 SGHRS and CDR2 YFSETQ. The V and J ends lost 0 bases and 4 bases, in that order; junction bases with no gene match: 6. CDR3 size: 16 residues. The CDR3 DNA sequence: TGCGCCAGCAGCTTGGCCCTGGGACAGGTTTACAATGAGCAGTTCTTC. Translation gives CASSLALGQVYNEQFF.

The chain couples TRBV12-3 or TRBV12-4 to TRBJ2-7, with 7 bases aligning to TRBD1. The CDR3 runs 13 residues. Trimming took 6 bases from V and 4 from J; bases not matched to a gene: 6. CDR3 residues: CASSGQVGYEQYF. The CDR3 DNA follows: TGTGCCAGCAGCGGACAGGTTGGATACGAGCAGTACTTC.

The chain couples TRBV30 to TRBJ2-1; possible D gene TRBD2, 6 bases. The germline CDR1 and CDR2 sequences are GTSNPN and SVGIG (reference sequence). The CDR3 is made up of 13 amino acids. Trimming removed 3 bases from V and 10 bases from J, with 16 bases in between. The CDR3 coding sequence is TGTGCCTGGAGCTTGGGACTGCTTCGCGAGCAGTTCTTC. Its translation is CAWSLGLLREQFF.

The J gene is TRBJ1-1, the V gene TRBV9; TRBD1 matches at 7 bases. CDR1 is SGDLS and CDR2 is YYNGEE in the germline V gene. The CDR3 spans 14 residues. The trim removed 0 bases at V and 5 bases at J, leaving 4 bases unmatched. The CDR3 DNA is TGTGCCAGCAGCGTAGGTCCAGGGGGGACTGAAGCTTTCTTT. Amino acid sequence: CASSVGPGGTEAFF.

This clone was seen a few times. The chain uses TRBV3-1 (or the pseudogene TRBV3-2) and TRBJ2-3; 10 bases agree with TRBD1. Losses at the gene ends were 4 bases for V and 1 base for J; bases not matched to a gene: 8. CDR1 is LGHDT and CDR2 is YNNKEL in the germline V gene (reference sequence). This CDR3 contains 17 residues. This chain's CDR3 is CASSPRGTGARTDTQYF. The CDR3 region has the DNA TGTGCCAGCAGCCCTCGAGGGACAGGGGCCCGCACAGATACGCAGTATTTT.

The CDR3 bases are TGTGCCAGCACCCAGGATAGCACAGATACGCAGTATTTT. Translation: CASTQDSTDTQYF. The chain employs TRBV2 and TRBJ2-3; no reliable D call. In germline, CDR1 is SNHLY, CDR2 FYNNEI. The CDR3 is 13 amino acids. The V gene lost 7 bases and the J gene lost 0 bases, with 8 bases spanning the gap.

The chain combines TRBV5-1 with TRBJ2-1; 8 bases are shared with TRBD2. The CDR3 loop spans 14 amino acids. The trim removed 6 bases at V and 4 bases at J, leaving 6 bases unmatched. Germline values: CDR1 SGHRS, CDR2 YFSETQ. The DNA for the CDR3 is TGCGCCAGCAATGCGGGGGGCCCTTACAATGAGCAGTTCTTC. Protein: CASNAGGPYNEQFF.

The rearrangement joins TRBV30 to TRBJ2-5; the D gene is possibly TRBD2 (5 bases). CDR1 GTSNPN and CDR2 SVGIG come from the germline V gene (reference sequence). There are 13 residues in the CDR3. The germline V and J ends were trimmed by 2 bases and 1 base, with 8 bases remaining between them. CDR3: CAWSRGIQETQYF. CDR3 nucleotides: TGTGCCTGGAGTCGAGGGATCCAAGAGACCCAGTACTTC.

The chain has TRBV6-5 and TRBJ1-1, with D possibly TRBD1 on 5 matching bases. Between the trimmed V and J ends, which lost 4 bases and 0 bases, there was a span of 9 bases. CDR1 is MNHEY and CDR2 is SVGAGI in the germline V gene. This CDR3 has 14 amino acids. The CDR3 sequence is CASSSRGMNTEAFF. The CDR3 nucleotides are TGTGCCAGCAGTTCGAGGGGCATGAACACTGAAGCTTTCTTT.

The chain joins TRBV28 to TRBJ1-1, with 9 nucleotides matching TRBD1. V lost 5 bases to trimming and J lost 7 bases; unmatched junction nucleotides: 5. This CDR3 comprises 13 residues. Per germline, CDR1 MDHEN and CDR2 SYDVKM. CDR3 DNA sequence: TGTGCCAGCAGTGACAGGGGGGGTATTGAAGCTTTCTTT. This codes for CASSDRGGIEAFF.

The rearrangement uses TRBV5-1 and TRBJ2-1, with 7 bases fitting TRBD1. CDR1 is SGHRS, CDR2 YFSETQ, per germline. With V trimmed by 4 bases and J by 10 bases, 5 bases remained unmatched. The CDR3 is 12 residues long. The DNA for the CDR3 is TGCGCCAGCAGCCCGGGACAGAAAGAGCAGTTCTTC. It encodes CASSPGQKEQFF.

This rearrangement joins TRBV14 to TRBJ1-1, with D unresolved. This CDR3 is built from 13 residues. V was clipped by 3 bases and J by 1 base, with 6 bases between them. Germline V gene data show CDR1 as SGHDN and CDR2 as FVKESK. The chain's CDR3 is CASSHLKNTEAFF. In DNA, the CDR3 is TGTGCCAGCAGCCACCTGAAGAACACTGAAGCTTTCTTT.

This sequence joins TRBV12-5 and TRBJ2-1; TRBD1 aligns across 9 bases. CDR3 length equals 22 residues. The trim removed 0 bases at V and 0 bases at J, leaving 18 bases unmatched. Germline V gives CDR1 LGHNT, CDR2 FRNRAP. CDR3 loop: CASGLVLSGQGISADSYNEQFF. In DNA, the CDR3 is TGTGCTAGTGGTTTGGTACTATCGGGACAGGGTATATCGGCAGACTCCTACAATGAGCAGTTCTTC.

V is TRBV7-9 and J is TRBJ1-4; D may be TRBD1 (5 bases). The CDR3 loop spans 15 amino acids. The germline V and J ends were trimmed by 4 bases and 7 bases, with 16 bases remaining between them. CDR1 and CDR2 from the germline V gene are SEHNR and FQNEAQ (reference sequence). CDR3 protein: CASSSSGGLGEKLFF. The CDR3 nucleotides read TGTGCCAGCAGCTCCTCTGGGGGTCTCGGTGAAAAACTGTTTTTT.

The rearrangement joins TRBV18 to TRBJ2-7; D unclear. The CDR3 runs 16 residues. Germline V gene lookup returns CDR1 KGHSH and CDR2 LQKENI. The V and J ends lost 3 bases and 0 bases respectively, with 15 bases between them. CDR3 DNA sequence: TGTGCCAGCTCACCTCAGAGAGTGGGTAACTCCTACGAGCAGTACTTC. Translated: CASSPQRVGNSYEQYF.

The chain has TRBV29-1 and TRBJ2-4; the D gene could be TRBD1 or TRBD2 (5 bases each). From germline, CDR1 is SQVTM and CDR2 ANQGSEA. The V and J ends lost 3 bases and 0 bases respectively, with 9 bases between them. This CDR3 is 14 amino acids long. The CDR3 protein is CSVETGLAKNIQYF. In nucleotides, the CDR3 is TGCAGCGTTGAGACGGGGCTAGCCAAAAACATTCAGTACTTC.

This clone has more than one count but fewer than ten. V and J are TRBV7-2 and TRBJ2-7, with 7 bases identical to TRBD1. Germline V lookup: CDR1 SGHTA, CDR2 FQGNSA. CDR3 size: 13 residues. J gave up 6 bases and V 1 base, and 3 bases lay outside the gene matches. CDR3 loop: CASSLDRGAEQYF. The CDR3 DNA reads TGTGCCAGCAGCTTAGACAGGGGAGCCGAGCAGTACTTC.

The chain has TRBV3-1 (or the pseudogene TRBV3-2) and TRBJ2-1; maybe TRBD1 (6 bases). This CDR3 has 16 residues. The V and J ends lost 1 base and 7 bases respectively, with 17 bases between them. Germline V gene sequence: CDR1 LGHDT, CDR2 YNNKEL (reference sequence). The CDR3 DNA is TGTGCCAGCAGCCAAGGGCAACAGGGTCTATGGAATGAGCAGTTCTTC. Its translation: CASSQGQQGLWNEQFF.

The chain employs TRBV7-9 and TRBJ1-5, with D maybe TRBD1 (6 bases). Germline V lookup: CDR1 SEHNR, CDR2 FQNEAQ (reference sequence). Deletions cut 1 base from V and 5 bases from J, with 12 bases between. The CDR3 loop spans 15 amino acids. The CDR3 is CASSLDRGGDQPQHF. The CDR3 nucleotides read TGTGCCAGCAGCTTAGACCGGGGGGGCGATCAGCCCCAGCATTTT.

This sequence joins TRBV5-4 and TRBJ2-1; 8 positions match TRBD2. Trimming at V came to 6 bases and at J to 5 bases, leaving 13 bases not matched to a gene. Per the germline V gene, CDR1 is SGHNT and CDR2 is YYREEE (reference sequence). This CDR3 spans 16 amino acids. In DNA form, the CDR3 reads TGTGCCAGCAACCCGCCTTTTGGCGGGGGGAACAATGAGCAGTTCTTC. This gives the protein CASNPPFGGGNNEQFF.

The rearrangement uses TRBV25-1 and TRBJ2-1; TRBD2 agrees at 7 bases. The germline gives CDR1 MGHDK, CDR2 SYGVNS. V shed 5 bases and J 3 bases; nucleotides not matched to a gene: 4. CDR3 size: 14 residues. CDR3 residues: CASSTGLYYNEQFF. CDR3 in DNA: TGTGCCAGCAGTACGGGACTATACTACAATGAGCAGTTCTTC.

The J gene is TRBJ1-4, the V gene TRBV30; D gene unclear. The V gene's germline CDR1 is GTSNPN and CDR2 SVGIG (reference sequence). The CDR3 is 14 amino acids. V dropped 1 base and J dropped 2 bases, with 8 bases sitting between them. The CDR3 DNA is TGTGCCTGGAGTGGTAGGACCACTAATGAAAAACTGTTTTTT. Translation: CAWSGRTTNEKLFF.

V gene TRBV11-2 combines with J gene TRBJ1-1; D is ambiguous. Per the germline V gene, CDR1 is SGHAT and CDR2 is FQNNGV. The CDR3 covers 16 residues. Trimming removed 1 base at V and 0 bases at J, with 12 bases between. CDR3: CASSLGLWTVNTEAFF. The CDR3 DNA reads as TGTGCCAGCAGCTTAGGTCTCTGGACCGTGAACACTGAAGCTTTCTTT.

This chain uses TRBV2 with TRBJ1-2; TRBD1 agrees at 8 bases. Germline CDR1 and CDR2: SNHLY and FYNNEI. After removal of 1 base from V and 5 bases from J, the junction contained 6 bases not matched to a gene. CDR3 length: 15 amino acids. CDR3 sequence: CASSEGTGFEYGYTF. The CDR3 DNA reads TGTGCCAGCAGTGAAGGGACAGGGTTCGAGTATGGCTACACCTTC.

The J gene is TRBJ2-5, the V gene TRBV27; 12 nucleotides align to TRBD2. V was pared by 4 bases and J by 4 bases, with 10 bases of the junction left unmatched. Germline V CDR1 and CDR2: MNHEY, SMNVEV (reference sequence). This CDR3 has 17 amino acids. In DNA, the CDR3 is TGTGCCAGCAGTTCGAGGACTAGCGGGATGCGGCGAGAGACCCAGTACTTC. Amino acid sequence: CASSSRTSGMRRETQYF.

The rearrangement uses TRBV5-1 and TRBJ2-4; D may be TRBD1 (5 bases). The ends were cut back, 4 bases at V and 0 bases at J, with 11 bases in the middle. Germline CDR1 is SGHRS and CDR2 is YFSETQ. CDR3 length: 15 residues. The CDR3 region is CASSIDQGAKNIQYF. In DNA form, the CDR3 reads TGCGCCAGCAGCATCGACCAGGGAGCCAAAAACATTCAGTACTTC.

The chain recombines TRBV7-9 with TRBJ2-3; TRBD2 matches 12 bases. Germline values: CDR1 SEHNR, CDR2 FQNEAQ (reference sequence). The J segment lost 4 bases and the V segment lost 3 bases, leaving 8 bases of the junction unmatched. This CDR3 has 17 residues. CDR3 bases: TGTGCCAGCAGCTTCTACAGGACTAGCGGGGATTCAGATACGCAGTATTTT. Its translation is CASSFYRTSGDSDTQYF. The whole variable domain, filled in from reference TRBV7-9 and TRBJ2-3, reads DTGVSQNPRHKITKRGQNVTFRCDPISEHNRLYWYRQTLGQGPEFLTYFQNEAQLEKSRLLSDRFSAERPKGSFSTLEIQRTEQGDSAMYLCASSFYRTSGDSDTQYFGPGTRLTVL.